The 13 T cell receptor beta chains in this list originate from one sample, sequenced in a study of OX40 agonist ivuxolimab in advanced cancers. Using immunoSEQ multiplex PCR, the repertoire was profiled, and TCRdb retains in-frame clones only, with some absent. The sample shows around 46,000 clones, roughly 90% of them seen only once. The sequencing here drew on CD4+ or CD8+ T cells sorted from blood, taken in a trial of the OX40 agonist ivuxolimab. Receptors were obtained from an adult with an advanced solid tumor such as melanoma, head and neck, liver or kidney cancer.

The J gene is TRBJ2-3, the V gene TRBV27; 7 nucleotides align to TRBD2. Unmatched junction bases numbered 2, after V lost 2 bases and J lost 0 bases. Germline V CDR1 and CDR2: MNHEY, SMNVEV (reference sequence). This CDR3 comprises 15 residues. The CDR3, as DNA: TGTGCCAGCAGTTTAGGCGGGGGAAGCACAGATACGCAGTATTTT. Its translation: CASSLGGGSTDTQYF.

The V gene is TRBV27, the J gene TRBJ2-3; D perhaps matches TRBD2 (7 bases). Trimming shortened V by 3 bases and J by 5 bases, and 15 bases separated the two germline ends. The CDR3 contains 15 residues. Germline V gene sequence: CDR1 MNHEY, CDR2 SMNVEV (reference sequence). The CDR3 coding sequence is TGTGCCAGCAGTTTGGGGGGGGCCCCGGGAGATACGCAGTATTTT. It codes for CASSLGGAPGDTQYF.

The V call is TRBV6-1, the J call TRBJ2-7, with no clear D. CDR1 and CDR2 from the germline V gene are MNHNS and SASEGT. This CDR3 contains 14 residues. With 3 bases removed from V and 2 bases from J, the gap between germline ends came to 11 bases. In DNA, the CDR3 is TGTGCCAGCAGTGAGGTAGTCTATGCCTACGAGCAGTACTTC. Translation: CASSEVVYAYEQYF.

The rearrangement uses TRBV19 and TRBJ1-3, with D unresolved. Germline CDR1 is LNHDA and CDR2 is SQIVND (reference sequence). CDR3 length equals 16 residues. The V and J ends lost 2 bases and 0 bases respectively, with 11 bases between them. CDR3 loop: CASSITWASSGNTIYF. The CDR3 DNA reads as TGTGCCAGTAGTATAACCTGGGCCAGCTCTGGAAACACCATATATTTT.

Here the CDR3 reads CASSEDRAGNSPLHF. The DNA for the CDR3 is TGTGCCAGCAGTGAAGACAGGGCCGGTAATTCACCCCTCCACTTT. The chain uses TRBV6-1 and TRBJ1-6; D is possibly TRBD1 (6 bases). Trimming left V 1 base short and J 6 bases short, with 10 bases between. The CDR3 spans 15 residues. CDR1 is MNHNS and CDR2 is SASEGT in the germline V gene.

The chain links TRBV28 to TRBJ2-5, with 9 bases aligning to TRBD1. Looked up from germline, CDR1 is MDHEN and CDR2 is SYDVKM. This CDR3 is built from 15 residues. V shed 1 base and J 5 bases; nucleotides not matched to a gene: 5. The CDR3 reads CASSLFTGGLETQYF. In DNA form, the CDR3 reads TGTGCCAGCAGTTTATTTACAGGGGGCTTGGAGACCCAGTACTTC.

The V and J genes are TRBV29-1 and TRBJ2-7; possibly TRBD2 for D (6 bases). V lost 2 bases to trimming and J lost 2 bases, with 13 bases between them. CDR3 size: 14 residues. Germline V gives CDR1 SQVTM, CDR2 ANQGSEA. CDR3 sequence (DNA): TGCAGCGTTGAAAGAGGGGAGGTCCCCTACGAGCAGTACTTC. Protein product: CSVERGEVPYEQYF.

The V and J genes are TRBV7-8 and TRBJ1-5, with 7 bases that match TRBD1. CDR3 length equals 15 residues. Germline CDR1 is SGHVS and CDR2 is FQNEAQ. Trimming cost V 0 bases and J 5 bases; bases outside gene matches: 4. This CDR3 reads CASSLAWDSYQPQHF. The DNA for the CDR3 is TGTGCCAGCAGCTTAGCATGGGACAGCTATCAGCCCCAGCATTTT. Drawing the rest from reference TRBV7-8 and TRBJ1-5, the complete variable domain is GAGVSQSPRYKVAKRGQDVALRCDPISGHVSLFWYQQALGQGPEFLTYFQNEAQLDKSGLPSDRFFAERPEGSVSTLKIQRTQQEDSAVYLCASSLAWDSYQPQHFGDGTRLSIL.

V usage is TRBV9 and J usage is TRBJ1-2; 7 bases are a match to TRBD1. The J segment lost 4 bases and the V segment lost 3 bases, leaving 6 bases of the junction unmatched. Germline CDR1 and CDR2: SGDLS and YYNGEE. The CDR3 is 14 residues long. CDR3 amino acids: CASSAPGQSYGYTF. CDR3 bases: TGTGCCAGCAGCGCTCCGGGACAGTCCTATGGCTACACCTTC.

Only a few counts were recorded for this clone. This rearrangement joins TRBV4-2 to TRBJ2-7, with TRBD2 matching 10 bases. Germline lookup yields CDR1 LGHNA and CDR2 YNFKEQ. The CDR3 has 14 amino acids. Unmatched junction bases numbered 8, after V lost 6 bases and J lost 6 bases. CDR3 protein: CASSPGTSAVEQYF. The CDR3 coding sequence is TGTGCCAGCAGTCCGGGGACTAGCGCAGTCGAGCAGTACTTC.

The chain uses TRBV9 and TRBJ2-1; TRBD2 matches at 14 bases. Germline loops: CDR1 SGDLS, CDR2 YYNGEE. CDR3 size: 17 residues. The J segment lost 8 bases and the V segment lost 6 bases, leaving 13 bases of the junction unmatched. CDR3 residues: CASTRRLAGGPGDEQFF. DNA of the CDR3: TGTGCCAGCACCCGCCGACTAGCGGGAGGGCCGGGAGATGAGCAGTTCTTC.

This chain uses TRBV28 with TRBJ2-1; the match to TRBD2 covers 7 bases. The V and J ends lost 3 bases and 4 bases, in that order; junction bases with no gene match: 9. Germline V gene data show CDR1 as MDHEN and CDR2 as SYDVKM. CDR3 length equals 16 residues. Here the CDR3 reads CASSLGRGVVYNEQFF. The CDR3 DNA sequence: TGTGCCAGCAGTTTGGGTCGGGGGGTCGTTTACAATGAGCAGTTCTTC. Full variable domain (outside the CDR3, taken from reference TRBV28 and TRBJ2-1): DVKVTQSSRYLVKRTGEKVFLECVQDMDHENMFWYRQDPGLGLRLIYFSYDVKMKEKGDIPEGYSVSREKKERFSLILESASTNQTSMYLCASSLGRGVVYNEQFFGPGTRLTVL.

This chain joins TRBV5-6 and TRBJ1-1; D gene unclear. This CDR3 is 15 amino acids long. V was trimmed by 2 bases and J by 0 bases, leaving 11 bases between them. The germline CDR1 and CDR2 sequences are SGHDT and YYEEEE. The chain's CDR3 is CASSLKDWMNTEAFF. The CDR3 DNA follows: TGTGCCAGCAGCTTAAAGGATTGGATGAACACTGAAGCTTTCTTT.